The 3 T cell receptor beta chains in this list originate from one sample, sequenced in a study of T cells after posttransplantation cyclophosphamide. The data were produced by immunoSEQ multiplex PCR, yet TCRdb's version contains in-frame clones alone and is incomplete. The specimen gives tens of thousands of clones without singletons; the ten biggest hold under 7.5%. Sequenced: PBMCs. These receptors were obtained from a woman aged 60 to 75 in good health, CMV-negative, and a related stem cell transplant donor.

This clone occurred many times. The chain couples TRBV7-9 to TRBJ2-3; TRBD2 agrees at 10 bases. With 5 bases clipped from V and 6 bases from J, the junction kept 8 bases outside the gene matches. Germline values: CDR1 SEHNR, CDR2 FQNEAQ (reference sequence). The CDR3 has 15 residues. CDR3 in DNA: TGTGCCAGCAGCCCCGCGACTAGCGGGCTGGATACGCAGTATTTT. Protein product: CASSPATSGLDTQYF.

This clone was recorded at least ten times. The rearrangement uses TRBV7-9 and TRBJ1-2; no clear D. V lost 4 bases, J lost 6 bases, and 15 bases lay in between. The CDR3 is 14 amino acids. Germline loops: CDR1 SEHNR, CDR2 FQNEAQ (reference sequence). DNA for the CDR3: TGTGCCAGCAGCTCTTTGCGGGCCGGGGATGGCTACACCTTC. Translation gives CASSSLRAGDGYTF.

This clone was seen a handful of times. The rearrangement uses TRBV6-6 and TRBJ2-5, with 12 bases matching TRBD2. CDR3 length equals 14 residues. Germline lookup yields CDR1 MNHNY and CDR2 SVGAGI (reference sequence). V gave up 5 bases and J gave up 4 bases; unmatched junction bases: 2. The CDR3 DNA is TGTGCCAGCAGTCTAGCGGGAGGGGGAGAGACCCAGTACTTC. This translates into CASSLAGGGETQYF.